This T cell receptor beta chain was sequenced for a study of CD8 T cells in Susac syndrome (dated by TCRdb to between 2018 and 2021). For context, the study as a whole: The study used repertoire sequencing to test whether antigen drove CD8+ T cell activation and differentiation in Susac syndrome. Clonality of the CD8+ T cell repertoire was compared between about a dozen healthy donors, about 14 Susac syndrome patients and 15 or so multiple sclerosis patients.

The full study reports these points: The TCR sequencing and HLA analysis was acknowledged to have included a relatively small number of individuals.

Peripheral blood CD8+ and CD4+ T cells from healthy donors, Susac syndrome patients and multiple sclerosis patients were profiled using high-throughput TCR beta sequencing. The multiple sclerosis controls were treatment-naive patients whose relapsing-remitting disease, either stable or active, fulfilled the revised McDonald criteria. Bulk CD8+ and CD4+ T cells were purified by magnetic negative isolation, whereas CD8+ TEMRA cells were enriched by FACS. Blood was drawn into EDTA tubes, processed within 24 hours, and PBMCs were isolated by density gradient centrifugation. PBMCs destined for TCR sequencing were cryopreserved in liquid nitrogen and later thawed in a 37 °C water bath. A purity of at least 90% was achieved for sorted or isolated CD4+, CD8+ and CD8+ TEMRA cells. RNA was extracted with the RNeasy kit and 0.5 to 1 ug was reverse transcribed using random hexamers. The immunoSEQ multiplex PCR assay, which covers 54 Vbeta and 13 Jbeta segments, was used to amplify TCR beta CDR3 regions. To correct PCR amplification bias, a synthetic template baseline was used for both primer optimization and computational correction. The source study handled its data this way. Reads were assigned to V, D and J genes according to IMGT and analyzed in immunoSEQ Analyzer, with only productive sequences retained. Clonality was calculated as one minus the Shannon entropy normalized by log2 of the number of productive unique sequences. Public and private clones were assessed among the 100 most prevalent clones of each patient and control. Clones were defined as Susac-specific when absent from the healthy and MS cohorts, from some 1,100 published viral clones and from other ImmuneACCESS disease sequences. TCRdb reran the public reads through fastp at Q25 and MiXCR, keeping productive beta chains. Rows are unified per CDR3 protein, each entry keeping the most common DNA and genes. The V and J calls here are based on TCRdb, not the publication. This sample is represented by about 280,000 distinct CDR3 sequences; about 85% of them were singletons. Approximately 0.11% of the sample comes from the top ten.

As regards this clonotype: What this receptor recognizes is not known. No base quality information exists; no much larger clone differs at one position.

V drops 2 bases and J drops 4 bases, leaving 14 bases in between. The cysteine opens and the phenylalanine closes a CDR3 of 15 amino acids. Only CDR3 DNA is held: 45 bases, read in frame from base 1. This chain joins TRBV23-1 to TRBJ2-5; the D segment could be TRBD1, given 6 matching bases. TRBV23-1 is recorded as an ORF, its role being uncertain. The sequence was collected from a human donor with multiple sclerosis. Material for sequencing was CD8+ T cells from PBMCs. The DNA is TGCGCCAGCAGTCAAAGAACAGGGTGGAGAGAGACCCAGTACTTC. Its protein is CASSQRTGWRETQYF.